The subject of this entry is one TCR beta chain. This record belongs to a study of shared T cell receptors in the human thymus. TCRdb's copy holds only in-frame clones and misses some; the assay was immunoSEQ multiplex PCR. The sample lists 450,000 to 650,000 clones; roughly 74% were seen once. The germline CDR1 and CDR2 sequences are LNHDA and SQIVND (reference sequence). The CDR3 extends over 12 amino acids. The V end was cut by 9 bases, the J end by 5 bases, with 14 bases between. These records were also assigned to another study, of human thymus T cells. That paper notes: Infants, healthy and Finnish, who were having corrective surgery for congenital heart defects served as donors. Resections from corrective heart surgery provided thymus tissue. Gene usage for V and J segments appeared biased in thymic and blood repertoires. What related research reported was that thymic repertoires overlapped highly among unrelated individuals.

The chain carries TRBV19 and TRBJ2-7; tentatively, D is TRBD1 (6 bases). The TCR originated in a boy younger than two with a congenital heart defect. The sample consisted of thymocytes. The chain's CDR3 is CASRAQGNEQYF. CDR3 DNA: TGTGCCAGCAGAGCTCAGGGGAACGAGCAGTACTTC.